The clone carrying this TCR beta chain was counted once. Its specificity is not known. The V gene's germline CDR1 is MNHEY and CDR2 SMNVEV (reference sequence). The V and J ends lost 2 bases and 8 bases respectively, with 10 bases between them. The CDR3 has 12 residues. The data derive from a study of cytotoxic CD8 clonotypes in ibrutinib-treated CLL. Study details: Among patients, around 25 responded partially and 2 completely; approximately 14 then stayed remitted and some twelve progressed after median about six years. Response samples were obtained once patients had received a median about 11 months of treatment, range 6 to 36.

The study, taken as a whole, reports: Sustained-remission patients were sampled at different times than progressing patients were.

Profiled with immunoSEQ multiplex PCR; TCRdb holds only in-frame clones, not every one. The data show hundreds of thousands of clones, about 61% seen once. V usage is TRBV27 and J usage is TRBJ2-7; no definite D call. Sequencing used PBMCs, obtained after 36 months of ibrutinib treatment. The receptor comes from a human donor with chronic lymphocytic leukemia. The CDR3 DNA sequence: TGTGCCAGCAGTTTACCCAGCGCGCAGCAGTACTTC. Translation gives CASSLPSAQQYF.